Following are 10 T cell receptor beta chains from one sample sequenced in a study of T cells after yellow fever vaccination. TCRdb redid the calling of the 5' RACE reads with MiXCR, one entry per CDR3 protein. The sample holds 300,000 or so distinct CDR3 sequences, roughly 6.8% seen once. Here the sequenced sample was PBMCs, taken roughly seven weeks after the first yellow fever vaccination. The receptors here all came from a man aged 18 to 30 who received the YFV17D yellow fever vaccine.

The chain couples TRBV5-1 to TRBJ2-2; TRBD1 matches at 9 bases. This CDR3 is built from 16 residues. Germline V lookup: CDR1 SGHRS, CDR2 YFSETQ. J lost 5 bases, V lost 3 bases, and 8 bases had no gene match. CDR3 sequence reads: CASSWGPQGATGELFF. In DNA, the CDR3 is TGCGCCAGCAGCTGGGGCCCACAGGGGGCAACCGGGGAGCTGTTTTTT. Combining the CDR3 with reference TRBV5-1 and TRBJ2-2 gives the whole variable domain KAGVTQTPRYLIKTRGQQVTLSCSPISGHRSVSWYQQTPGQGLQFLFEYFSETQRNKGNFPGRFSGRQFSNSRSEMNVSTLELGDSALYLCASSWGPQGATGELFFGEGSRLTVL.

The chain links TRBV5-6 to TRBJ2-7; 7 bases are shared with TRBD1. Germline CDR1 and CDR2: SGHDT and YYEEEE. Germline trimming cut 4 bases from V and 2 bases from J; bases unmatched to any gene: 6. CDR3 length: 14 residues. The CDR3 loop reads CASSPGTATYEQYF. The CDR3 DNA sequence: TGTGCCAGCAGCCCTGGGACAGCTACCTACGAGCAGTACTTC.

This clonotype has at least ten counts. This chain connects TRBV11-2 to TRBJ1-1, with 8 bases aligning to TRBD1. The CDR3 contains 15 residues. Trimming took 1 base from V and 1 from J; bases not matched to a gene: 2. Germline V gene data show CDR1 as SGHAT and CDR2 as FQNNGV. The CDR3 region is CASSLVGTGNTEAFF. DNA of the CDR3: TGTGCCAGCAGCTTAGTCGGGACAGGGAACACTGAAGCTTTCTTT. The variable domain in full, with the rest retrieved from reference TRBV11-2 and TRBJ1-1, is EAGVAQSPRYKIIEKRQSVAFWCNPISGHATLYWYQQILGQGPKLLIQFQNNGVVDDSQLPKDRFSAERLKGVDSTLKIQPAKLEDSAVYLCASSLVGTGNTEAFFGQGTRLTVV.

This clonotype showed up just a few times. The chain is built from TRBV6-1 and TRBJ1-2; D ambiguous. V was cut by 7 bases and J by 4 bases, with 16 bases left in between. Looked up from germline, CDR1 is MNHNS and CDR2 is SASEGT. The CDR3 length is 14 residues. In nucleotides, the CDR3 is TGTGCCAGCACCCTGAGTGCCGAGGGCTATGGCTACACCTTC. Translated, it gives CASTLSAEGYGYTF.

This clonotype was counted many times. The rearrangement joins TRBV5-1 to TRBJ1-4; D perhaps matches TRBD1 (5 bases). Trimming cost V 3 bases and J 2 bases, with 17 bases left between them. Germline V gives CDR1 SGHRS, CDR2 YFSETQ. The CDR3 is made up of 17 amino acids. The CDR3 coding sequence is TGCGCCAGCAGCTCCGCGGGGCCTCGCGCGACTAATGAAAAACTGTTTTTT. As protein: CASSSAGPRATNEKLFF. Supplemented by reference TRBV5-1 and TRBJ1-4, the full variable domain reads KAGVTQTPRYLIKTRGQQVTLSCSPISGHRSVSWYQQTPGQGLQFLFEYFSETQRNKGNFPGRFSGRQFSNSRSEMNVSTLELGDSALYLCASSSAGPRATNEKLFFGSGTQLSVL.

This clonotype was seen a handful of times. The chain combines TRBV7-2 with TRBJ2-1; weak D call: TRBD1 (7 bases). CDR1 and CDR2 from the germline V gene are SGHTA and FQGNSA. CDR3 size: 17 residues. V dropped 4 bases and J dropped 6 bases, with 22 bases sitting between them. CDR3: CASSSGGIGGIINEQFF. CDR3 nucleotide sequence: TGTGCCAGCAGCTCAGGGGGGATCGGGGGAATTATCAATGAGCAGTTCTTC.

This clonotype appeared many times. The CDR3: CSARPPDTEAFF. The CDR3 DNA reads as TGCAGTGCCCGCCCCCCAGACACTGAAGCTTTCTTT. This sequence joins TRBV20-1 and TRBJ1-1; no clear D. V was shortened by 6 bases and J by 3 bases, with 11 bases between the two germline ends. CDR1 and CDR2 from the germline V gene are DFQATT and SNEGSKA (reference sequence). The CDR3 totals 12 residues.

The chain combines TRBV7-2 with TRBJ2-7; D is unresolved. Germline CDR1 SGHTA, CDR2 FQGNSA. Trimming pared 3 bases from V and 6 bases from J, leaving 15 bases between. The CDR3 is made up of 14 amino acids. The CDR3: CASSFGRNYGEQYF. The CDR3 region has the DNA TGTGCCAGCAGCTTTGGTCGTAACTACGGCGAGCAGTACTTC.

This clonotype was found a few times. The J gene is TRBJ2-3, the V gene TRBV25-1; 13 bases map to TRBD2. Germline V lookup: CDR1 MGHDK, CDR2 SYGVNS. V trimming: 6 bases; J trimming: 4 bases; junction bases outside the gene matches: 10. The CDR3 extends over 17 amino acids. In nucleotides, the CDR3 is TGTGCCAGCAGCCCGATACTAGCGGGGGGGCCCGCAGATACGCAGTATTTT. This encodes CASSPILAGGPADTQYF. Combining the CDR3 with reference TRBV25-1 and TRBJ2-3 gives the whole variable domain EADIYQTPRYLVIGTGKKITLECSQTMGHDKMYWYQQDPGMELHLIHYSYGVNSTEKGDLSSESTVSRIRTEHFPLTLESARPSHTSQYLCASSPILAGGPADTQYFGPGTRLTVL.

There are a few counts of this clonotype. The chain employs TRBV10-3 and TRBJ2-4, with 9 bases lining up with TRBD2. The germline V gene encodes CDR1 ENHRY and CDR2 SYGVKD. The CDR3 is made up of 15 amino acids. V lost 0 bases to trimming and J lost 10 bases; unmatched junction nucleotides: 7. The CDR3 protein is CAISESGSGGAIQYF. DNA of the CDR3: TGTGCCATCAGTGAGTCGGGTAGCGGGGGCGCTATTCAGTACTTC.